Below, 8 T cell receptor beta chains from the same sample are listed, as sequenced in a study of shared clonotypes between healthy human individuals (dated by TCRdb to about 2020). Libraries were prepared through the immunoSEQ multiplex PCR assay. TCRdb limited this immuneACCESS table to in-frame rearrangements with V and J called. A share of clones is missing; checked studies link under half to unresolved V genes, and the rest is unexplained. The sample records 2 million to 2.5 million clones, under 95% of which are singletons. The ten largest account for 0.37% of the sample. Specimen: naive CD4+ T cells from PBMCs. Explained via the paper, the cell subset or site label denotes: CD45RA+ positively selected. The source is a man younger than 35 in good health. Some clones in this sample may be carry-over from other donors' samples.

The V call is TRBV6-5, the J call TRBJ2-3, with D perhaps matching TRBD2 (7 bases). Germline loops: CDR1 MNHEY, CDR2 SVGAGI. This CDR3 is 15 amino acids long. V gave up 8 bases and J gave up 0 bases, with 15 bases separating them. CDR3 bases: TGTGCCAGCTCCCATCGGGGGGCTAGCACAGATACGCAGTATTTT. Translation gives CASSHRGASTDTQYF.

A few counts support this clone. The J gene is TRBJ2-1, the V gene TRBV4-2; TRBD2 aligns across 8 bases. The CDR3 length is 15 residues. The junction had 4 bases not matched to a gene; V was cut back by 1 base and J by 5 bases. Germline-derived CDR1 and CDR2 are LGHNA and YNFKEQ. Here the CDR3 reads CASSQALAADNEQFF. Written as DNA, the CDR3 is TGTGCCAGCAGCCAAGCACTAGCGGCGGACAATGAGCAGTTCTTC.

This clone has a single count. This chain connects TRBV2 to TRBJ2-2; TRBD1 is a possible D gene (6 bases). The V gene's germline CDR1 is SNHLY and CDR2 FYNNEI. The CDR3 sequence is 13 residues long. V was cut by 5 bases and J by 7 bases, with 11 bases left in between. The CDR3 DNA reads TGTGCCAGCAGTCTGGACAGCAACGGGGAGCTGTTTTTT. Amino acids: CASSLDSNGELFF.

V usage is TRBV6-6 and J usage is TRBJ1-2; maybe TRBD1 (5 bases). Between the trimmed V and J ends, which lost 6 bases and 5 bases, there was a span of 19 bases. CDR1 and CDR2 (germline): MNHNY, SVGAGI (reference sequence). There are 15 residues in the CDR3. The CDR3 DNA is TGTGCCAGCAGCCGCGGACACGCCACGGGGTATGGCTACACCTTC. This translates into CASSRGHATGYGYTF.

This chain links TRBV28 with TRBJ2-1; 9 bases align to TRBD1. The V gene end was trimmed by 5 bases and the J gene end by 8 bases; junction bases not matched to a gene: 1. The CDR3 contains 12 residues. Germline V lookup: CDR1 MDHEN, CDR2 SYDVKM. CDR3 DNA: TGTGCCAGCAGTCACAGGGGGCATGAGCAGTTCTTC. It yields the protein CASSHRGHEQFF.

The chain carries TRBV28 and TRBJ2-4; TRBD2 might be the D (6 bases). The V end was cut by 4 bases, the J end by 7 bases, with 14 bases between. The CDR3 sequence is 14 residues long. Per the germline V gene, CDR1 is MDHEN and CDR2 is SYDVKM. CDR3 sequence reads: CASSSGLSGNIQYF. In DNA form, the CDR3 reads TGTGCCAGCAGTTCGGGACTGAGCGGGAACATTCAGTACTTC.

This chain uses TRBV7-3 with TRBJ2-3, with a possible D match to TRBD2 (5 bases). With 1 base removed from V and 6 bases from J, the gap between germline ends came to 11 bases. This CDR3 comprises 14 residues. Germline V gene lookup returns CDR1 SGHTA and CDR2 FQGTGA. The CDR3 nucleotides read TGTGCCAGCAGCTTAAGGCCCGCGGGCGATACGCAGTATTTT. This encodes CASSLRPAGDTQYF.

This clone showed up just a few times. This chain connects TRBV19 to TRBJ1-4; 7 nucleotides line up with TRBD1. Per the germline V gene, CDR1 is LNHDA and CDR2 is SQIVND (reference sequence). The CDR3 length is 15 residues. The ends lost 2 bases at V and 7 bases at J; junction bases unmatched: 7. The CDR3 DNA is TGTGCCAGTAGTATACACAGGGGAACGAGTGAAAAACTGTTTTTT. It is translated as CASSIHRGTSEKLFF.